In this sample, the clone carrying this TCR beta chain turned up a few times. Its antigen is currently unknown. This sample was included in a study of T cell repertoires in cytomegalovirus infection. Study at large: Recently described HLA-C-restricted plus well-studied HLA-B-restricted CMV epitopes were used. Signatures in public TCR beta sequences pointed to both CMV infection and matching HLA type.

General study points: The study found HLA-C-restricted CMV-specific TCR beta clonotypes dominating the ex vivo response.

Trimming took 8 bases from V and 3 from J, leaving 13 bases between them. The length of the CDR3 is 13 residues. Germline CDR1 MNHEY, CDR2 SMNVEV (reference sequence). TCRdb re-derived calls from the reads in MiXCR, one entry per CDR3 protein. The repertoire holds about 470,000 distinct CDR3 sequences, with roughly 43% as singletons. Sequencing used cultured PBMCs, obtained from culture after CMV antigen stimulation. The chain uses TRBV27 and TRBJ1-1; D uncertain. This clonotype was obtained from a human donor in good health (CMV status not recorded). Some clones in this sample may be carry-over from other donors' samples. The CDR3 DNA reads as TGTGCCAGCGCTATTCAGAGCCACACTGAAGCTTTCTTT. Amino acid sequence: CASAIQSHTEAFF.